A single sample gave rise to the 14 T cell receptor beta chains below, sequenced in a study of cytomegalovirus exposure and HLA in healthy donors. It was with 60 Vbeta and 13 Jbeta primers that the PCR ran. Produced via immunoSEQ multiplex PCR; TCRdb's table is partial and in-frame only. The sample yields about 120,000 clones, under 90% seen once. Source material: PBMCs. The origin of the receptors is a woman aged 25 to 39 in good health and CMV-seronegative.

The V and J genes are TRBV10-3 and TRBJ2-1, with D perhaps TRBD2 (6 bases). The CDR3 spans 14 residues. Between the trimmed V and J ends, which lost 3 bases and 9 bases, there was a span of 15 bases. Germline CDR1 ENHRY, CDR2 SYGVKD. CDR3 amino acids: CAISDTSFIVEQFF. In DNA, the CDR3 is TGTGCCATCAGTGATACTAGCTTCATTGTTGAGCAGTTCTTC.

V gene TRBV6-5 combines with J gene TRBJ2-7; 9 bases align to TRBD1. Germline V gene sequence: CDR1 MNHEY, CDR2 SVGAGI. This CDR3 has 16 amino acids. V lost 2 bases and J lost 1; bases outside the gene matches: 6. CDR3 region: CASSYPTGTGSYEQYF. For the CDR3, the DNA is TGTGCCAGCAGTTACCCAACCGGGACAGGGTCCTACGAGCAGTACTTC.

This clone has a handful of counts. The V call is TRBV11-2, the J call TRBJ1-1; 8 bases are shared with TRBD1. Looked up from germline, CDR1 is SGHAT and CDR2 is FQNNGV. CDR3 length equals 16 residues. V lost 5 bases to trimming and J lost 1 base; unmatched junction nucleotides: 9. This CDR3 reads CASSLVAGTGNTEAFF. The CDR3, as DNA: TGTGCCAGCAGCCTGGTAGCCGGGACAGGGAACACTGAAGCTTTCTTT.

This chain joins TRBV11-3 and TRBJ2-2; TRBD2 agrees at 11 bases. There are 18 residues in the CDR3. Germline-derived CDR1 and CDR2 are SGHNT and YENEEA. V lost 3 bases to trimming and J lost 1 base; unmatched junction nucleotides: 7. DNA of the CDR3: TGTGCCAGCAGCTTTCTAGCGGGAGGACATTTGAACACCGGGGAGCTGTTTTTT. Translating gives CASSFLAGGHLNTGELFF.

The CDR3 protein is CASSVAGVGDTQYF. In nucleotides, the CDR3 is TGTGCCAGCTCGGTAGCGGGAGTAGGAGATACGCAGTATTTT. The rearrangement uses TRBV7-2 and TRBJ2-3, with 9 bases identical to TRBD2. CDR1 SGHTA and CDR2 FQGNSA come from the germline V gene. The CDR3 length is 14 residues. Trimming removed 8 bases from V and 5 bases from J; junction bases left unmatched: 8.

The chain links TRBV5-6 to TRBJ2-3; D perhaps matches TRBD1 (6 bases). V was cut by 2 bases and J by 3 bases, with 10 bases left in between. Germline V CDR1 and CDR2: SGHDT, YYEEEE. The CDR3 runs 14 residues. The CDR3 region is CASSLYRATDTQYF. The CDR3 DNA reads TGTGCCAGCAGCTTATACAGGGCTACAGATACGCAGTATTTT.

A note on this clone: One junction end disagrees with the germline gene, perhaps due to a read error. The CDR3 sequence is CASSLGLPKIF. The CDR3 DNA follows: TGTGCCAGCAGCCTGGGACTACCAAAGATCTTC. This sequence joins TRBV7-3 and TRBJ2-1; 7 bases line up with TRBD2. CDR1 is SGHTA and CDR2 is FQGTGA in the germline V gene. CDR3 length: 11 amino acids.

This clone was detected once. The rearrangement links TRBV5-1 to TRBJ2-3; 12 bases are shared with TRBD2. Germline CDR1 is SGHRS and CDR2 is YFSETQ. Trimming removed 4 bases from V and 2 bases from J; junction bases left unmatched: 8. The CDR3 is made up of 17 amino acids. CDR3 nucleotides: TGCGCCAGCAGCGCCCGACTAGCGGGAGTTACCACAGATACGCAGTATTTT. It is translated as CASSARLAGVTTDTQYF.

This sequence joins TRBV14 and TRBJ1-3; possible D gene TRBD1, 6 bases. There are 15 residues in the CDR3. Trimming left V 3 bases short and J 3 bases short, with 12 bases between. Germline V gene data show CDR1 as SGHDN and CDR2 as FVKESK. This chain's CDR3 is CASSHKQQGGNTIYF. CDR3 in DNA: TGTGCCAGCAGCCATAAGCAACAGGGTGGAAACACCATATATTTT.

The J gene is TRBJ2-5, the V gene TRBV28, with 12 bases matching TRBD1. Per the germline V gene, CDR1 is MDHEN and CDR2 is SYDVKM. V shed 4 bases, J shed 1 base, and the junction held 10 bases outside the gene matches. The CDR3 covers 18 residues. The CDR3 bases are TGTGCCAGCAGTTCCTTATGGGGACAGGGGGCGATCCAAGAGACCCAGTACTTC. The encoded protein is CASSSLWGQGAIQETQYF. Complete variable domain (other parts from reference TRBV28 and TRBJ2-5): DVKVTQSSRYLVKRTGEKVFLECVQDMDHENMFWYRQDPGLGLRLIYFSYDVKMKEKGDIPEGYSVSREKKERFSLILESASTNQTSMYLCASSSLWGQGAIQETQYFGPGTRLLVL.

This chain connects TRBV6-1 to TRBJ2-2, with 10 bases that match TRBD2. This CDR3 is built from 18 residues. V shed 3 bases and J 5 bases; nucleotides not matched to a gene: 12. Germline lookup yields CDR1 MNHNS and CDR2 SASEGT. CDR3 sequence (DNA): TGTGCCAGCAGTGACCCGCTAGCGGGAGAATCATATACCGGGGAGCTGTTTTTT. Amino acid sequence: CASSDPLAGESYTGELFF.

This clone came up a few times. The chain joins TRBV30 to TRBJ1-1; a weak D match, TRBD1 (6 bases). Trimming took 5 bases from V and 1 from J, leaving 17 bases between them. The germline CDR1 and CDR2 sequences are GTSNPN and SVGIG (reference sequence). The CDR3 totals 15 residues. The CDR3 reads CAWSPYGGPNTEAFF. In nucleotides, the CDR3 is TGTGCCTGGTCCCCCTATGGGGGCCCGAACACTGAAGCTTTCTTT.

V is TRBV18 and J is TRBJ1-4, with a possible D match to TRBD1 (5 bases). There are 17 residues in the CDR3. The V gene's germline CDR1 is KGHSH and CDR2 LQKENI. The V end was cut by 3 bases, the J end by 0 bases, with 14 bases between. The CDR3 here is CASSPEDRPTTNEKLFF. Written as DNA, the CDR3 is TGTGCCAGCTCACCCGAAGACAGACCCACAACTAATGAAAAACTGTTTTTT.

The chain has TRBV27 and TRBJ1-6, with 7 bases identical to TRBD1. V lost 4 bases, J lost 3 bases, and 6 bases stayed unmatched. The CDR3 consists of 16 residues. CDR1 is MNHEY and CDR2 is SMNVEV in the germline V gene (reference sequence). In nucleotides, the CDR3 is TGTGCCAGCAGTTCAACAGGGGATGGCTATAATTCACCCCTCCACTTT. Its protein product is CASSSTGDGYNSPLHF.